This is a list of T cell receptor beta chains from one sample in a study of T cell changes during pregnancy in multiple sclerosis. The table came from immunoSEQ multiplex PCR; TCRdb's copy has only in-frame clones and leaves some out. The data show about 31,000 clones, with 75% to 95% seen just once and 4.3% held by the top ten. Sequencing was performed on CD8+ T cells from peripheral blood mononuclear cells, taken in the second trimester of pregnancy. The receptors stem from a female donor with multiple sclerosis, enrolled in a pregnancy study. CDR3s include the opening cysteine and the closing phenylalanine or tryptophan. Fields, in order: clone size, V gene, D gene, J gene, CDR3 DNA, CDR3 protein. A D gene is named only where the DNA matches it firmly. Clone size is given for some rows only: seen once, a few or many times, or a class if the clone is expanded.

.,TRBV5-8,TRBD1,TRBJ1-5,TGTGCCAGCTTCAGGGGGTATAATCAGCCCCAGCATTTT,CASFRGYNQPQHF
.,TRBV28,.,TRBJ2-5,TGTGCCAGCAGTGGGGCCAGTTGGGAACAAGAGACCCAGTACTTC,CASSGASWEQETQYF
.,TRBV5-1,TRBD2,TRBJ2-7,TGCGCCAGCAGCTTCGGGACTAGTATTTCCTACGAGCAGTACTTC,CASSFGTSISYEQYF
few,TRBV27,TRBD1,TRBJ2-4,TGTGCCAGCAGTGACAGGGAGGCCAAAAACATTCAGTACTTC,CASSDREAKNIQYF
few,TRBV7-9,TRBD1,TRBJ2-7,TGTGCCAGCAGCCCCTCCGGGACAGGGCCAACCTACGAGCAGTACTTC,CASSPSGTGPTYEQYF
.,TRBV29-1,.,TRBJ2-4,TGCAGCGTTGTGCTAGGGGCAGGGGTTGACATTCAGTACTTC,CSVVLGAGVDIQYF
.,TRBV4-3,TRBD2,TRBJ2-7,TGCGCCAGCAGCCAAGATGGATTCGCGGGAGGACCCTACGAGCAGTACTTC,CASSQDGFAGGPYEQYF
.,TRBV5-5,.,TRBJ1-4,TGTGCCAGCAGCACAGGGGAAAAACTGTTTTTT,CASSTGEKLFF
.,TRBV5-1,TRBD1,TRBJ2-5,TGCGCCAGCAGCCTGACAGGGTTCGAGACCCAGTACTTC,CASSLTGFETQYF
.,TRBV25-1,.,TRBJ2-7,TGTGCCAGCAGTGGAATGGCAGGGGCCCACGAGCAGTACTTC,CASSGMAGAHEQYF
.,TRBV27,TRBD1,TRBJ2-5,TGTGCCAGCAGTTTTGGACAGGGGGTAGAGACCCAGTACTTC,CASSFGQGVETQYF
.,TRBV10-3,TRBD1,TRBJ2-1,TGTGCCATCAGTGATTGGCAGGGGGCCAACAATGAGCAGTTCTTC,CAISDWQGANNEQFF
.,TRBV5-5,.,TRBJ2-7,TGTGCCAGCAGCCCGGAGGTTGGGAGCTCCTACGAGCAGTACTTC,CASSPEVGSSYEQYF
.,TRBV10-1,.,TRBJ2-3,TGCGCCAGCAGTCGAGGGGGAGATACGCAGTATTTT,CASSRGGDTQYF
.,TRBV11-2,TRBD1,TRBJ1-1,TGTGCCAGCAGCTCTGACAGGGGAATCACTGAAGCTTTCTTT,CASSSDRGITEAFF
.,TRBV11-2,.,TRBJ2-3,TGTGCCAGCAGCTTACTTCTAGTCAGCACAGATACGCAGTATTTT,CASSLLLVSTDTQYF
.,TRBV5-4,TRBD2,TRBJ2-7,TGTGCCAGCAGCAACCCGACTAGCGGGAAGTCCTACGAGCAGTACTTC,CASSNPTSGKSYEQYF
.,TRBV6-4,.,TRBJ2-3,TGTGCCAGCAGTCCGACTCCTCACGATACGCAGTATTTT,CASSPTPHDTQYF
.,TRBV4-1,.,TRBJ2-1,TGCGCCAGCAGCCAAGCCCCCACCACTGGGAGCTCCTACAATGAGCAGTTCTTC,CASSQAPTTGSSYNEQFF
once,TRBV18,.,TRBJ2-7,TGTGCCAGCTCTCCCGGTTCCTACGAGCAGTACTTC,CASSPGSYEQYF
.,TRBV4-1,TRBD2,TRBJ2-7,TGCGCCAGCAGCCATGGGGGACTAGGACTTCCCTACGAGCAGTACTTC,CASSHGGLGLPYEQYF
once,TRBV6-5,TRBD2,TRBJ2-7,TGTGCCAGCAGTTACCGCGGGGGGGGCCCCTACGAGCAGTACTTC,CASSYRGGGPYEQYF
.,TRBV28,.,TRBJ2-7,TGTGCCAGCAGTTTTAGGGGCTCCTACGAGCAGTACTTC,CASSFRGSYEQYF
.,TRBV7-9,.,TRBJ2-1,TGTGCCAGCAGCTCGACGGACAGTCTTATCACGGCCAACAATGAGCAGTTCTTC,CASSSTDSLITANNEQFF
.,TRBV7-6,.,TRBJ2-1,TGTGCCAGCAGCCTGTCAGCGATCCATGAGCAGTTCTTC,CASSLSAIHEQFF